The rows below give T cell receptor beta chains drawn from one sample of a study of cytomegalovirus exposure and HLA in healthy donors. This table comes from immunoSEQ multiplex PCR, and its TCRdb copy is limited to in-frame clones, with some not included. The data hold under 130,000 clones, with more than 65% observed a single time. Sequencing used PBMCs. Receptors originate from a man aged 35 to 55 in good health and CMV-seropositive. CDR3s include the opening cysteine and the closing phenylalanine or tryptophan. The D gene is left open where the match is weak. For some rows the clone size is stated as once, few or many, or as a class when expanded; others skip it.

J | D | V | size | CDR3 | DNA
TRBJ2-7 | . | TRBV6-6 | . | CASSLIQGSYEQYF | TGTGCCAGCAGTTTAATCCAGGGGTCCTACGAGCAGTACTTC
TRBJ2-2 | TRBD2 | TRBV5-4 | few | CASSLARAGFDTGELFF | TGTGCCAGCAGCTTGGCCCGAGCGGGGTTCGACACCGGGGAGCTGTTTTTT
TRBJ2-1 | TRBD2 | TRBV2 | . | CATIVPGLAGRDAYNEQLF | TGTGCCACTATTGTCCCGGGACTAGCGGGCCGGGACGCCTACAATGAGCAGCTCTTC
TRBJ2-7 | TRBD1 | TRBV10-3 | . | CAITAGTGDDEQYF | TGTGCCATCACCGCCGGGACAGGGGACGACGAGCAGTACTTC
TRBJ1-6 | . | TRBV30 | . | CAWGRGDSPLHF | TGTGCCTGGGGCCGGGGGGATTCACCCCTCCACTTT
TRBJ1-3 | . | TRBV4-3 | . | CASSQDRSGSGNTIYF | TGCGCCAGCAGCCAAGATCGATCGGGCTCTGGAAACACCATATATTTT
TRBJ1-6 | . | TRBV7-9 | . | CASSLRGTNYNSPLHF | TGTGCCAGCAGCTTAAGGGGGACGAATTATAATTCACCCCTCCACTTT
TRBJ1-5 | . | TRBV7-8 | . | CASSPDSHSNQPQHF | TGTGCCAGCAGCCCCGACAGCCATAGCAATCAGCCCCAGCATTTT
TRBJ2-1 | . | TRBV9 | . | CASSVRSGNEQFF | TGTGCCAGCAGCGTTCGTTCGGGTAATGAGCAGTTCTTC
TRBJ2-3 | TRBD2 | TRBV6-1 | . | CASSESAGGPDTQYF | TGTGCCAGCAGTGAGTCAGCGGGAGGGCCGGATACGCAGTATTTT
TRBJ1-2 | . | TRBV28 | . | CASTHNSNYGYTF | TGTGCCAGCACTCATAACAGCAACTATGGCTACACCTTC
TRBJ2-2 | . | TRBV5-1 | . | CASSFQETGELFF | TGCGCCAGCAGCTTCCAGGAAACCGGGGAGCTGTTTTTT
TRBJ2-3 | TRBD2 | TRBV28 | . | CASSPTSGGWDTQYF | TGTGCCAGCAGCCCAACTAGCGGGGGATGGGATACGCAGTATTTT
TRBJ2-7 | . | TRBV6-5 | . | CASRQGSYEQYF | TGTGCCAGCAGACAGGGTTCATACGAGCAGTACTTC
TRBJ2-7 | . | TRBV11-3 | . | CASSNVGGRAYEQYF | TGTGCCAGCAGTAACGTCGGGGGTCGGGCCTACGAGCAGTACTTC
TRBJ2-3 | . | TRBV29-1 | . | CSVVSGFTDTQYF | TGCAGCGTTGTGTCAGGATTCACAGATACGCAGTATTTT
TRBJ1-1 | . | TRBV7-2 | few | CASSFRENTEAFF | TGTGCCAGCAGCTTTAGAGAAAACACTGAAGCTTTCTTT
TRBJ1-4 | . | TRBV9 | . | CASSVGFSGDEKLFF | TGTGCCAGCAGCGTAGGTTTCTCGGGGGACGAAAAACTGTTTTTT
TRBJ2-1 | TRBD2 | TRBV7-8 | . | CASSLVRLAGGVAYNEQFF | TGTGCCAGCAGCTTAGTAAGACTAGCGGGGGGGGTAGCCTACAATGAGCAGTTCTTC
TRBJ2-3 | . | TRBV7-6 | . | CASSFSVLSTDTQYF | TGTGCCAGCAGCTTTTCGGTCTTAAGCACAGATACGCAGTATTTT
TRBJ2-3 | . | TRBV2 | medium-sized | CASSDGDTQYF | TGTGCCAGCAGTGACGGAGATACGCAGTATTTT
TRBJ2-7 | TRBD2 | TRBV4-2 | . | CASSQDWARGTSGRYEQYF | TGTGCCAGCAGCCAAGATTGGGCTCGCGGGACTAGCGGGAGGTACGAGCAGTACTTC
TRBJ2-5 | . | TRBV9 | . | CASSRGQYVETQYF | TGTGCCAGCAGCCGAGGACAGTATGTGGAGACCCAGTACTTC
TRBJ1-5 | . | TRBV9 | . | CASSVGEGEPQHF | TGTGCCAGCAGCGTAGGGGAGGGGGAGCCCCAGCATTTT
TRBJ1-5 | TRBD1 | TRBV7-2 | . | CASSSGQVNQPQHF | TGTGCCAGCAGCTCCGGACAGGTCAATCAGCCCCAGCATTTT
TRBJ2-7 | . | TRBV29-1 | . | CSVSGQKSSYEQYF | TGCAGCGTGTCGGGACAAAAAAGCTCCTACGAGCAGTACTTC
TRBJ1-1 | . | TRBV19 | . | CASKIGGNTEAFF | TGTGCCAGTAAGATAGGGGGGAACACTGAAGCTTTCTTT
TRBJ2-3 | TRBD2 | TRBV7-9 | . | CASSLKAGGPGLTQYF | TGTGCCAGCAGCTTAAAAGCGGGGGGGCCGGGGCTTACGCAGTATTTT
TRBJ2-1 | . | TRBV11-1 | . | CASSSRLLSSYNEQFF | TGTGCCAGCAGCTCAAGACTGCTTAGCTCCTACAATGAGCAGTTCTTC
TRBJ1-2 | . | TRBV6-6 | once | CASLSNYGYTF | TGTGCCAGCCTATCTAACTATGGCTACACCTTC
TRBJ2-1 | TRBD2 | TRBV6-6 | . | CASSYVSGGHGEQFF | TGTGCCAGCAGTTACGTCTCGGGAGGCCATGGTGAGCAGTTCTTC
TRBJ1-2 | . | TRBV29-1 | few | CSVATWSAGYTF | TGCAGCGTCGCGACATGGTCGGCTGGCTACACCTTC
TRBJ1-5 | . | TRBV2 | . | CASREIHSNQPQHF | TGTGCCAGCAGGGAGATTCATAGCAATCAGCCCCAGCATTTT
TRBJ1-5 | TRBD1 | TRBV4-1 | few | CASSQADRAFNQPQHF | TGCGCCAGCAGCCAAGCAGACAGGGCGTTCAATCAGCCCCAGCATTTT
TRBJ2-5 | TRBD1 | TRBV11-2 | . | CASSLGDRTPQETQYF | TGTGCCAGCAGCCTTGGGGACAGGACCCCCCAAGAGACCCAGTACTTC
TRBJ1-5 | . | TRBV9 | . | CASSVSYNSNQPQHF | TGTGCCAGCAGCGTATCTTATAATAGCAATCAGCCCCAGCATTTT
TRBJ2-2 | TRBD2 | TRBV30 | . | CAWSALFGLAGNTGELFF | TGTGCCTGGAGTGCATTGTTTGGACTAGCGGGGAACACCGGGGAGCTGTTTTTT
TRBJ2-5 | . | TRBV7-3 | . | CASSRGALETQYF | TGTGCCAGCAGCCGGGGGGCCCTGGAGACCCAGTACTTC
TRBJ2-7 | TRBD1 | TRBV29-1 | . | CSVRDSSYEQYF | TGCAGCGTTCGGGACAGCTCCTACGAGCAGTACTTC
TRBJ1-1 | . | TRBV10-1 | few | CASSRGSSEAFF | TGCGCCAGCAGCCGCGGGTCCTCTGAAGCTTTCTTT
TRBJ1-1 | . | TRBV2 | few | CASSPAGALNTEAFF | TGTGCCAGCAGCCCTGCAGGCGCACTGAACACTGAAGCTTTCTTT
TRBJ2-1 | TRBD2 | TRBV30 | . | CAWSVRRSGSHNEQFF | TGTGCCTGGAGTGTACGTCGTAGCGGGAGTCACAATGAGCAGTTCTTC
TRBJ2-7 | TRBD2 | TRBV15 | . | CATSTPSGASYEQYF | TGTGCCACCAGCACCCCTAGCGGGGCCTCCTACGAGCAGTACTTC
TRBJ2-1 | TRBD2 | TRBV19 | once | CASSSPLVGGYNEQFF | TGTGCCAGTAGTTCACCCCTCGTGGGGGGGTACAATGAGCAGTTCTTC
TRBJ1-4 | TRBD1 | TRBV7-2 | . | CASSPQGSSEKLFF | TGTGCCAGCAGCCCACAGGGGTCGAGTGAAAAACTGTTTTTT
TRBJ2-2 | . | TRBV19 | . | CASRTFTENTGELFF | TGTGCCAGTAGGACCTTTACAGAGAACACCGGGGAGCTGTTTTTT
TRBJ2-2 | TRBD2 | TRBV29-1 | . | CSVKREGGTGELFF | TGCAGCGTTAAGCGGGAGGGTGGGACCGGGGAGCTGTTTTTT
TRBJ1-2 | . | TRBV9 | . | CASSVGVSNNYGYTF | TGTGCCAGCAGCGTAGGGGTTAGCAACAACTATGGCTACACCTTC
TRBJ2-7 | . | TRBV30 | . | CAYRITSSYEQYF | TGTGCCTACCGGATCACTAGCTCCTACGAGCAGTACTTC
TRBJ1-1 | TRBD1 | TRBV7-2 | . | CASSPRQGMAEAFF | TGTGCCAGCAGCCCTAGACAGGGTATGGCTGAAGCTTTCTTT
TRBJ2-4 | . | TRBV21-1 | . | CASGRRAKNSQYF | TGTGCCAGCGGGAGGAGGGCCAAAAACAGTCAGTACTTC
TRBJ1-2 | . | TRBV2 | . | CASRAEADYGYTF | TGTGCCAGCAGGGCCGAGGCCGACTATGGCTACACCTTC
TRBJ1-5 | . | TRBV19 | . | CASSIGVLDNSQPQHF | TGTGCCAGTAGTATAGGAGTGTTGGACAACTCTCAGCCCCAGCATTTT
TRBJ1-2 | . | TRBV5-4 | . | CASSLAEVHGYTF | TGTGCCAGCAGCTTGGCCGAGGTCCATGGCTACACCTTC